Listed here are 8 T cell receptor beta chains from one sample, sequenced in a study of T cell changes during pregnancy in multiple sclerosis (dated by TCRdb to the late 2010s). Receptors were amplified or captured by the immunoSEQ multiplex PCR assay. In TCRdb, the immuneACCESS table is reduced to in-frame sequences with V and J assigned. These tables do not hold every clone; where another copy was compared, an unresolved V gene accounts for under half, and the others remain unexplained. Present in this sample are about 53,000 clones, 80% to 95% of which were seen just once. Less than 0.6% of the sample rests with the top ten. Sequencing used CD4+ T cells from peripheral blood mononuclear cells, obtained in the third trimester of pregnancy. The origin of the receptors is a female donor with multiple sclerosis, enrolled in a pregnancy study.

As to this clone: A junction boundary mismatches the germline segment, possibly from a read error. The rearrangement links TRBV27 to TRBJ1-2, with TRBD1 identical over 7 bases. The CDR3 extends over 16 amino acids. Germline V gene data show CDR1 as MNHEY and CDR2 as SMNVEV (reference sequence). CDR3 nucleotides: TGTGCCAGCAGTTTATCTCGAGACAGGGCTAATTATGGCTACACCTTC. It is translated as CASSLSRDRANYGYTF.

J is TRBJ1-1 and V is TRBV30, with 9 bases fitting TRBD1. CDR3 size: 16 residues. Germline lookup yields CDR1 GTSNPN and CDR2 SVGIG (reference sequence). Trimming at V came to 2 bases and at J to 3 bases, leaving 10 bases not matched to a gene. CDR3 coding DNA: TGTGCCTGGAGTCACAGGGGGCTAGGGCGGGACACTGAAGCTTTCTTT. As protein: CAWSHRGLGRDTEAFF.

The CDR3 reads CASSLGRGGTGELFF. For the CDR3, the DNA is TGCGCCAGCAGCCTGGGGAGGGGGGGTACCGGGGAGCTGTTTTTT. The J gene is TRBJ2-2, the V gene TRBV4-1; D is perhaps TRBD2 (7 bases). The CDR3 extends over 15 amino acids. Deletions cut 4 bases from V and 5 bases from J, with 14 bases between. Germline-derived CDR1 and CDR2 are MGHRA and YSYEKL.

This chain links TRBV27 with TRBJ1-2; TRBD1 agrees at 9 bases. The germline V gene has CDR1 MNHEY and CDR2 SMNVEV (reference sequence). Losses at the gene ends were 5 bases for V and 4 bases for J; bases not matched to a gene: 11. This CDR3 region has 16 residues. CDR3 amino acids: CASSPSRDRASYGYTF. Here the CDR3 DNA reads TGTGCCAGCAGTCCCTCCCGGGACAGGGCAAGCTATGGCTACACCTTC.

CDR3 coding DNA: TGTGCCAGCAGTGAGTCGGTGAACACCGGGGAGCTGTTTTTT. It yields the protein CASSESVNTGELFF. The J gene is TRBJ2-2, the V gene TRBV25-1; no reliable D call. From germline, CDR1 is MGHDK and CDR2 SYGVNS. Trimming removed 3 bases at V and 1 base at J, with 6 bases between. This CDR3 is 14 amino acids long.

The chain recombines TRBV5-1 with TRBJ2-2, with 7 bases that match TRBD2. The germline V gene encodes CDR1 SGHRS and CDR2 YFSETQ. This CDR3 is 19 amino acids long. V shed 3 bases, J shed 5 bases, and the junction held 19 bases outside the gene matches. CDR3: CASSYKIVAGEGETGELFF. CDR3 DNA sequence: TGCGCCAGCAGCTATAAGATCGTTGCGGGGGAAGGGGAAACCGGGGAGCTGTTTTTT.

The chain links TRBV5-5 to TRBJ2-7; D not resolved. Trimming cost V 1 base and J 3 bases, with 2 bases left between them. The germline V gene encodes CDR1 SGHKS and CDR2 YYEKEE (reference sequence). There are 11 residues in the CDR3. The CDR3 bases are TGTGCCAGCAGCTTGTACTACGAGCAGTACTTC. It yields the protein CASSLYYEQYF. The variable domain in full, with the rest retrieved from reference TRBV5-5 and TRBJ2-7, is DAGVTQSPTHLIKTRGQQVTLRCSPISGHKSVSWYQQVLGQGPQFIFQYYEKEERGRGNFPDRFSARQFPNYSSELNVNALLLGDSALYLCASSLYYEQYFGPGTRLTVT.

Only a few counts were recorded for this clone. The chain employs TRBV30 and TRBJ1-1, with D unclear. From germline, CDR1 is GTSNPN and CDR2 SVGIG (reference sequence). The CDR3 sequence is 16 residues long. V was trimmed by 0 bases and J by 0 bases, leaving 14 bases between them. The CDR3 DNA follows: TGTGCCTGGAGTGTGGCGGGGAGGTTCGTGAACACTGAAGCTTTCTTT. It codes for CAWSVAGRFVNTEAFF.